One sample yielded the 2 T cell receptor beta chains listed below, sequenced in a study of identical twins. TCRdb ran MiXCR on the 5' RACE reads and lists one entry per CDR3 protein. The repertoire holds about 200,000 distinct CDR3 sequences, with 6.5% as singletons. These data also featured in a second study, about T cells expressing NK-cell markers.

The specimen was CD8+ T cells sorted from blood. These receptors all stem from a woman in her late teens or twenties in good health.

The table lists this clonotype with many counts. This chain joins TRBV4-3 and TRBJ2-7; D gene unclear. CDR1 and CDR2 from the germline V gene are LGHNA and YSLEER. V lost 4 bases and J lost 6, with 10 bases in between. The CDR3 runs to 12 residues. This chain's CDR3 is CASSRIRGEQYF. The CDR3 DNA reads as TGCGCCAGCAGCCGTATCAGAGGCGAGCAGTACTTC.

This clonotype was recorded a few times. The J gene is TRBJ1-1, the V gene TRBV7-9; weak D call: TRBD1 (5 bases). V was shortened by 8 bases and J by 1 base, with 20 bases between the two germline ends. CDR3 size: 16 residues. Per the germline V gene, CDR1 is SEHNR and CDR2 is FQNEAQ (reference sequence). The CDR3 bases are TGTGCCAGCGAGATGGGGTCGACAGCGGAGAACACTGAAGCTTTCTTT. Its protein product is CASEMGSTAENTEAFF.